These T cell receptor beta chains were read from a single sample in a study of response to subunit inactivated influenza vaccine. Each CDR3 protein gets one entry after TCRdb re-called the RT-PCR reads with MiXCR. The table lists about 570,000 distinct CDR3 sequences, around 11% of them singletons, with more than 9.5% in the top ten. These sequences were also reported in another study, on T cells expressing NK-cell markers.

Sample: PBMCs from blood, taken on the day of vaccination. Receptor source: a man over 45 who received an inactivated influenza vaccine. CDR3s include the opening cysteine and the closing phenylalanine or tryptophan.

V: TRBV28
J: TRBJ2-5
CDR3: CASSSTGQGVKETQYF

V: TRBV15
J: TRBJ2-3
CDR3: CATSRDRGSTDTQYF

V: TRBV20-1
J: TRBJ2-6
CDR3: CSASASGANVLTF

V: TRBV7-6
J: TRBJ2-5
CDR3: CASSLVEVAGAETQYF

V: TRBV20-1
J: TRBJ2-1
CDR3: CSASGFSGNEQFF

V: TRBV20-1
J: TRBJ2-6
CDR3: CSARGERTGANVLTF

V: TRBV15
J: TRBJ2-5
CDR3: CATSRDPQETQYF

V: TRBV28
J: TRBJ2-2
CDR3: CASSFRTSGNTGELFF

V: TRBV5-1
J: TRBJ2-3
CDR3: CASSVTSGGADTQYF

V: TRBV4-3
J: TRBJ1-5
CDR3: CASSQSTGGNQPQHF

V: TRBV25-1
J: TRBJ2-1
CDR3: CASSDRNINNEQFF

V: TRBV12-3/TRBV12-4
J: TRBJ2-2
CDR3: CAGGTGDTGELFF

V: TRBV20-1
J: TRBJ2-5
CDR3: CSARVPGLGQETQYF

V: TRBV20-1
J: TRBJ2-3
CDR3: CSARPLGLYTQYF

V: TRBV6-1
J: TRBJ2-1
CDR3: CASSSTRLAIRGNEQFF

V: TRBV20-1
J: TRBJ2-7
CDR3: CSLPQGPYEQYF

V: TRBV12-3/TRBV12-4
J: TRBJ1-1
CDR3: CASSLTGPVTEAFF

V: TRBV4-3
J: TRBJ2-1
CDR3: CASSRGTSGKGDEQFF

V: TRBV28
J: TRBJ2-7
CDR3: CASKPTGDGYEQYF

V: TRBV6-2/TRBV6-3
J: TRBJ2-2
CDR3: CASSYYRTLQDTGELFF

V: TRBV4-3
J: TRBJ1-2
CDR3: CASSHNTGYGYTF

V: TRBV7-2
J: TRBJ2-7
CDR3: CASSIQGPPYEQYF

V: TRBV12-3/TRBV12-4
J: TRBJ2-1
CDR3: CATGTSASNEQFF

V: TRBV20-1
J: TRBJ2-3
CDR3: CSGKMATDTQYF

V: TRBV5-1
J: TRBJ2-4
CDR3: CASSLDYSGFNIQYF

V: TRBV24-1
J: TRBJ2-2
CDR3: CATSSRMNTGELFF

V: TRBV14
J: TRBJ2-1
CDR3: CASSQGLDDRSYNEQFF

V: TRBV6-2/TRBV6-3
J: TRBJ2-6
CDR3: CASSYFRTAGANVLTF

V: TRBV20-1
J: TRBJ2-7
CDR3: CSARDRASGSYEQYF

V: TRBV7-2
J: TRBJ2-3
CDR3: CASSLAMGRTDTQYF

V: TRBV24-1
J: TRBJ1-1
CDR3: CATSDSYRVTEAFF

V: TRBV12-3/TRBV12-4
J: TRBJ1-2
CDR3: CATLGSSYGYTF

V: TRBV20-1
J: TRBJ2-3
CDR3: CSADGLAGSTDTQYF

V: TRBV7-7
J: TRBJ2-2
CDR3: CASSFVADRTTGELFF

V: TRBV6-5
J: TRBJ2-2
CDR3: CASSYLWMDTGELFF

V: TRBV12-3/TRBV12-4
J: TRBJ1-1
CDR3: CASTPGQGLMNTEAFF

V: TRBV7-2
J: TRBJ1-4
CDR3: CASSKGLDEKLFF

V: TRBV28
J: TRBJ2-5
CDR3: CASSSLTGVWQETQYF

V: TRBV29-1
J: TRBJ1-6
CDR3: CSVRTDEGSPLHF

V: TRBV7-2
J: TRBJ1-3
CDR3: CASSLVQGSGNTIYF

V: TRBV6-2/TRBV6-3
J: TRBJ2-7
CDR3: CASRLETYEQYF

V: TRBV20-1
J: TRBJ2-7
CDR3: CSARAVRDQTHREQYF

V: TRBV12-3/TRBV12-4
J: TRBJ1-1
CDR3: CASSPSGWKAFF

V: TRBV7-6
J: TRBJ2-3
CDR3: CASSLGASMTDTQYF

V: TRBV11-2
J: TRBJ2-2
CDR3: CASSRPSGYLPYTGELFF

V: TRBV5-1
J: TRBJ1-2
CDR3: CASSPEGAHGYTF

V: TRBV10-3
J: TRBJ2-5
CDR3: CAISESTGGKETQYF

V: TRBV27
J: TRBJ2-3
CDR3: CASSTGRYTDTQYF

V: TRBV28
J: TRBJ2-7
CDR3: CASSMSPWTSGSYEQYF

V: TRBV9
J: TRBJ2-2
CDR3: CASSDRPDRSTGELFF

V: TRBV28
J: TRBJ2-4
CDR3: CASSLTSGINIQYF

V: TRBV27
J: TRBJ2-7
CDR3: CASSLSQGFHEQYF

V: TRBV5-1
J: TRBJ1-2
CDR3: CASSLFSQGQGDRGYTF

V: TRBV4-1
J: TRBJ2-1
CDR3: CASSRRTSGNNEQFF

V: TRBV11-2
J: TRBJ2-7
CDR3: CASSLGRGSYEQYF

V: TRBV6-2/TRBV6-3
J: TRBJ2-5
CDR3: CASIRLAGETQYF

V: TRBV5-5
J: TRBJ1-6
CDR3: CASGTSSGLNSPLHF

V: TRBV6-1
J: TRBJ1-2
CDR3: CASSSGRSGLYGYTF

V: TRBV5-1
J: TRBJ2-2
CDR3: CASSLLQGAEGELFF

V: TRBV3-1
J: TRBJ1-2
CDR3: CASSPTPGTGKGYTF